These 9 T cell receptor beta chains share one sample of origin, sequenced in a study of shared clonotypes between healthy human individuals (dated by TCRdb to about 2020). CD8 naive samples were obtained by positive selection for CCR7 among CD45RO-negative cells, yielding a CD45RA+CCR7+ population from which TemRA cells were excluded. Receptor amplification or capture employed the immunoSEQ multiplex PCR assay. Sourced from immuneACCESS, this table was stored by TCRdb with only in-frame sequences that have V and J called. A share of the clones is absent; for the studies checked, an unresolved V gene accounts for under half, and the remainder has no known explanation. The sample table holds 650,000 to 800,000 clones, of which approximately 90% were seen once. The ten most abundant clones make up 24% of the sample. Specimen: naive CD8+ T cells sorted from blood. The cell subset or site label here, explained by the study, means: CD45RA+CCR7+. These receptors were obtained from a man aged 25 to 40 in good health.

In DNA form, the CDR3 reads TGTGCCAGCAGCTTGGATGTGGTTAGCTACCTTAACACCGGGGAGCTGTTTTTT. Translation gives CASSLDVVSYLNTGELFF. The J gene is TRBJ2-2, the V gene TRBV5-8, with D unclear. Trimming shortened V by 0 bases and J by 2 bases, and 17 bases separated the two germline ends. The length of the CDR3 is 18 residues. CDR1 SGHTS and CDR2 YDEGEE come from the germline V gene.

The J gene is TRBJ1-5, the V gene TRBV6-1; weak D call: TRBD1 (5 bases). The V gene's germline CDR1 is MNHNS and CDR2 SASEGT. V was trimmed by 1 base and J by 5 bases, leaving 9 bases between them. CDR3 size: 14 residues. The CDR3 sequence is CASSEGGADQPQHF. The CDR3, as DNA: TGTGCCAGCAGTGAAGGGGGCGCGGATCAGCCCCAGCATTTT.

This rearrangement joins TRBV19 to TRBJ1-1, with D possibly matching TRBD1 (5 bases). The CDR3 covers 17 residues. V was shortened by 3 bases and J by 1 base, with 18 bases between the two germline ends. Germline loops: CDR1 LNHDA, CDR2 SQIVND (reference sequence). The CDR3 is CASSMVSGRWANTEAFF. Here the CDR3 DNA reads TGTGCCAGTAGTATGGTCTCAGGGAGGTGGGCGAACACTGAAGCTTTCTTT.

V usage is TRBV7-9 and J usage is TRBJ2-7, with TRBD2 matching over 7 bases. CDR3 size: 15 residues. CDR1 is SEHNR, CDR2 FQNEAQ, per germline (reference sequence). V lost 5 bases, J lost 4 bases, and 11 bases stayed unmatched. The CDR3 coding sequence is TGTGCCAGCAGCCCAAGCGGGACCTCATTATACGAGCAGTACTTC. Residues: CASSPSGTSLYEQYF.

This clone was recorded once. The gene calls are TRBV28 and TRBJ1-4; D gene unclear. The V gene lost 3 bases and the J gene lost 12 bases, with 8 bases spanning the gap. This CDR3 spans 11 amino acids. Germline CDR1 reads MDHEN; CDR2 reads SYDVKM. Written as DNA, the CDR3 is TGTGCCAGCAGTTTCTTGGGAGAACTGTTTTTT. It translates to CASSFLGELFF.

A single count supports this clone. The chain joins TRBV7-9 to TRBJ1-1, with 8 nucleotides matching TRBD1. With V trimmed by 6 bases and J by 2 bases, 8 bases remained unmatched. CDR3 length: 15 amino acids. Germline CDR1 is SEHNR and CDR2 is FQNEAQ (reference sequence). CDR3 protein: CASSRRTGYNTEAFF. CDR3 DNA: TGTGCCAGCAGTCGGAGGACAGGGTATAACACTGAAGCTTTCTTT.

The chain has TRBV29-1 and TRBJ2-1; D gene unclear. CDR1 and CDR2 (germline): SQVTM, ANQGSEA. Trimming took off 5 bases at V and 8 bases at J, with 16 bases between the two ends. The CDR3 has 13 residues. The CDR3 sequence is CSVYSRPTDEQFF. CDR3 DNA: TGCAGCGTTTATAGTCGGCCTACTGATGAGCAGTTCTTC.

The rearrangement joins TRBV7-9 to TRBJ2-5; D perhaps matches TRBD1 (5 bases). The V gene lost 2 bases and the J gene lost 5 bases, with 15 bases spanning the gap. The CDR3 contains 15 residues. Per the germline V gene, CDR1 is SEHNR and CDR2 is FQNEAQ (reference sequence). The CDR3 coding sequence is TGTGCCAGCAGCTTATTCCAGGGATCAGGGGAGACCCAGTACTTC. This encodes CASSLFQGSGETQYF.

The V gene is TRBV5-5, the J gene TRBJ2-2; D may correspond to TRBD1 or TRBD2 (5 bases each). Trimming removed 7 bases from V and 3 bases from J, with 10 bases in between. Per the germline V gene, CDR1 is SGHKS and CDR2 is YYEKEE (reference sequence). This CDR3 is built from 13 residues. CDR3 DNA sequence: TGTGCCAGCGGGACGCCAGACACCGGGGAGCTGTTTTTT. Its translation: CASGTPDTGELFF.